This is a list of T cell receptor beta chains from one sample in a study of blood T cell repertoires in COVID-19. Sequenced by immunoSEQ multiplex PCR; TCRdb stores in-frame clones only, minus some. Here the sample spans roughly 86,000 clones, 80% to 85% being singletons. Sequencing was performed on peripheral blood. Every receptor here comes from a man aged 55-75 years with acute or convalescent COVID-19. CDR3s include the opening cysteine and the closing phenylalanine or tryptophan. A D gene is named only where the DNA matches it firmly. Clone size appears in some rows only: once, few, many, or a class for an expanded clone.

TRBD1 TRBJ1-6 - 15 TRBV5-4 CASSFGQGFSSPLHF TGTGCCAGCAGCTTTGGACAGGGTTTTAGTTCACCCCTCCACTTT
TRBD1 TRBJ1-1 - 14 TRBV6-5 CASSSGQGAVEAFF TGTGCCAGCAGTTCAGGACAGGGGGCTGTTGAAGCTTTCTTT
TRBD2 TRBJ2-5 - 14 TRBV9 CASSAEAGLETQYF TGTGCCAGCAGCGCTGAAGCGGGGTTAGAGACCCAGTACTTC
- TRBJ1-2 - 14 TRBV29-1 CSVEDGGVNYGYTF TGCAGCGTTGAAGATGGAGGGGTTAACTATGGCTACACCTTC
- TRBJ1-2 - 12 TRBV7-2 CASSLQGQGYTF TGTGCCAGCAGCTTACAGGGTCAAGGCTACACCTTC
- TRBJ2-2 once 12 TRBV5-6 CASSSKQGRVFF TGTGCCAGCAGCTCGAAACAGGGAAGGGTGTTTTTT
- TRBJ1-2 - 16 TRBV7-2 CASDQRGWGQNYGYTF TGTGCCAGCGACCAGCGGGGGTGGGGTCAAAACTATGGCTACACCTTC
TRBD1 TRBJ1-3 - 15 TRBV2 CASSIGTDTGNTIYF TGTGCCAGCAGTATCGGGACAGACACTGGAAACACCATATATTTT
- TRBJ2-3 - 17 TRBV3-1/TRBV3-2 CASSQDLGASGTDTQYF TGTGCCAGCAGCCAAGATCTGGGAGCGTCTGGCACAGATACGCAGTATTTT
- TRBJ1-3 - 15 TRBV7-8 CASTRGGASGNTIYF TGTGCCAGCACCCGCGGGGGGGCCTCTGGAAACACCATATATTTT
- TRBJ2-2 few 13 TRBV5-1 CASRQQGSGELFF TGCGCCAGCAGGCAACAGGGTTCCGGGGAGCTGTTTTTT
TRBD1 TRBJ2-5 - 14 TRBV29-1 CSVVGTGFVETQYF TGCAGCGTTGTGGGGACAGGGTTTGTTGAGACCCAGTACTTC
TRBD2 TRBJ2-7 - 18 TRBV28 CASSPFRTSGGRAYEQYF TGTGCCAGCAGTCCATTTCGGACTAGCGGGGGGAGGGCCTACGAGCAGTACTTC
TRBD2 TRBJ2-1 - 18 TRBV4-3 CASSQVQNSGGASSEQFF TGCGCCAGCAGCCAGGTACAGAATAGCGGGGGGGCTTCCAGTGAGCAGTTCTTC
TRBD1 TRBJ2-1 once 13 TRBV10-3 CAISVDRGNEQFF TGTGCCATCAGCGTGGACAGGGGAAATGAGCAGTTCTTC
TRBD1 TRBJ2-7 once 15 TRBV6-5 CASSYGTTGVYEQYF TGTGCCAGCAGTTACGGAACTACAGGGGTATACGAGCAGTACTTC
- TRBJ2-1 - 13 TRBV11-3 CASSLAEGNEQFF TGTGCCAGCAGCTTAGCTGAGGGAAATGAGCAGTTCTTC
TRBD1 TRBJ2-7 - 15 TRBV5-1 CASSATGAGVYEQYF TGCGCCAGCAGCGCGACAGGGGCGGGTGTCTACGAGCAGTACTTC
TRBD1 TRBJ1-4 - 14 TRBV5-6 CASSQTGQGGKLFF TGTGCCAGCAGCCAAACTGGACAGGGCGGAAAACTGTTTTTT
TRBD2 TRBJ2-3 - 19 TRBV27 CASSLSGTSLPGVTDTQYF TGTGCCAGCAGTTTATCCGGGACTAGCCTCCCCGGTGTCACAGATACGCAGTATTTT
TRBD1 TRBJ1-6 once 17 TRBV24-1 CATSDSATGKDNSPLHF TGTGCCACCAGTGATTCGGCGACAGGGAAAGATAATTCACCCCTCCACTTT
- TRBJ2-7 - 12 TRBV7-2 CASSLPGDEQYF TGTGCCAGCAGCTTACCGGGGGACGAGCAGTACTTC
TRBD1 TRBJ1-2 - 13 TRBV4-3 CASSQDRGKGYTF TGCGCCAGCAGCCAGGACAGGGGTAAGGGCTACACCTTC
TRBD1 TRBJ2-5 - 14 TRBV10-3 CAISRTGGTETQYF TGTGCCATCAGCCGGACAGGGGGCACGGAGACCCAGTACTTC
- TRBJ2-2 - 17 TRBV5-5 CASSLGPGQPNTGELFF TGTGCCAGCAGCTTGGGTCCTGGACAGCCGAACACCGGGGAGCTGTTTTTT